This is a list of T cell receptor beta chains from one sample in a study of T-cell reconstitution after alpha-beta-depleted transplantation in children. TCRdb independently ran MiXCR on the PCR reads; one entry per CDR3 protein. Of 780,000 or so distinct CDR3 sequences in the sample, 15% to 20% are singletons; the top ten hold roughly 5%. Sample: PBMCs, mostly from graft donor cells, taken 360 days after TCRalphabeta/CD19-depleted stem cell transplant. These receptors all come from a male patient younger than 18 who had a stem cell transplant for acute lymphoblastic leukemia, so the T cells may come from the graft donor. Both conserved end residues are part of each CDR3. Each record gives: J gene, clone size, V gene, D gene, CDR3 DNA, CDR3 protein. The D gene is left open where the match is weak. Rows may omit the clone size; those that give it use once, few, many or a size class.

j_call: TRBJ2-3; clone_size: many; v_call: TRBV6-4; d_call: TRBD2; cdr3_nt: TGTGCCAGCAGTGACTCGGCCGGACTAGCGGGAAGAGATACGCAGTATTTT; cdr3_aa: CASSDSAGLAGRDTQYF
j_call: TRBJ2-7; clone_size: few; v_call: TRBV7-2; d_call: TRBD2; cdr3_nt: TGTGCCAGCAGCTACGGTCTAGCGGAGGCTTCCTACGAGCAGTACTTC; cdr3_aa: CASSYGLAEASYEQYF
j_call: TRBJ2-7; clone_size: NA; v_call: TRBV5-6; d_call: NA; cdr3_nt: TGTGCCAGCAGCACCAGGGTAGGCAGGGCTAACTCCTACGAGCAGTACTTC; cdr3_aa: CASSTRVGRANSYEQYF
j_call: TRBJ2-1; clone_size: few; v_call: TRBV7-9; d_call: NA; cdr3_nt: TGTGCCAGCAGCAGAACGGGAGCGGGTAACAATGAGCAGTTCTTC; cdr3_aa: CASSRTGAGNNEQFF
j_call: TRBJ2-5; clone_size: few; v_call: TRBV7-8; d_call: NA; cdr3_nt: TGTGCCAGCAGCTTAGCTCTAGCGCACACTAAAGAGACCCAGTACTTC; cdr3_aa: CASSLALAHTKETQYF
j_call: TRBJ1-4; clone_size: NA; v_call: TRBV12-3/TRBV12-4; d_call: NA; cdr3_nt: TGTGCCAGCAGACCCAGGACAGCAACTAATGAAAAACTGTTTTTT; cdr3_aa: CASRPRTATNEKLFF
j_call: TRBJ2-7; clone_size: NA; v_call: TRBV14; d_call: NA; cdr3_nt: TGTGCCAGCAGCCAAGATATCCCGTGGGGCCTCTACGAGCAGTACTTC; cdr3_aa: CASSQDIPWGLYEQYF
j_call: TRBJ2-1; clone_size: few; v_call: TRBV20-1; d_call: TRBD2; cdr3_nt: TGCAGTGCTGTCCTAGCGGGAGGTGCCAATGAGCAGTTCTTC; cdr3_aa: CSAVLAGGANEQFF
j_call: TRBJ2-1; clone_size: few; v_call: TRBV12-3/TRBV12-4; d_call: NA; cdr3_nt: TGTGCCAGCAGTTTAGAAGGGACCCGATACAATGAGCAGTTCTTC; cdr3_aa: CASSLEGTRYNEQFF
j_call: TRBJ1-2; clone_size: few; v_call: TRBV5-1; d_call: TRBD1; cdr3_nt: TGCGCCAGCAGCTTGCCCCCAGGGGGCTCGAACTATGGCTACACCTTC; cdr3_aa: CASSLPPGGSNYGYTF
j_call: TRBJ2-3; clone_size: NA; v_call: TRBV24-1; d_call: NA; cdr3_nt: TGTGCCACCAGTGACGGGGGTATGGTGGGACAGCCATACACAGATACGCAGTATTTT; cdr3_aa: CATSDGGMVGQPYTDTQYF
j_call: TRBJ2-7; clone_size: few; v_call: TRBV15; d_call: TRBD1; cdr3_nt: TGTGCCACCAGCAGAGGACAGGGGCCCTACGAGCAGTACTTC; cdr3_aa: CATSRGQGPYEQYF
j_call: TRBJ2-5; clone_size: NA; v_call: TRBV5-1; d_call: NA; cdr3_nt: TGCGCCAGCAGCCCGATCGGAAGGGGACACGAGACCCAGTACTTC; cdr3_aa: CASSPIGRGHETQYF
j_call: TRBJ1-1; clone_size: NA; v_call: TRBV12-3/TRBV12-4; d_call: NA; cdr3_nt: TGTGCCAGCAGTTCAGAGGGGGACAATGCTGAAGCTTTCTTT; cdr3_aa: CASSSEGDNAEAFF
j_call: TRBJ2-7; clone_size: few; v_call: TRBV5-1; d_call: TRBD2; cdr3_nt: TGCGCCAGCAGCTCCGTCCTACTAGCGGGCACCAAACCCACCTACGAGCAGTACTTC; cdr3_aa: CASSSVLLAGTKPTYEQYF
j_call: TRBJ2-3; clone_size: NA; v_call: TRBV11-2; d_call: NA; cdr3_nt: TGTGCCAGCAGCTTAAACCGCGCGGGCCCAGATACGCAGTATTTT; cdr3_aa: CASSLNRAGPDTQYF
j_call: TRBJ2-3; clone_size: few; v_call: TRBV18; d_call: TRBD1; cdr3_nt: TGTGCCAGCTCACCGGACAGGTCAGATACGCAGTATTTT; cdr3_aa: CASSPDRSDTQYF
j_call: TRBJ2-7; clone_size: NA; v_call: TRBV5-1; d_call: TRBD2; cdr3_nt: TGCGCCAGCAGCTTACTTAGAACGGGACTACCATACGAGCAGTACTTC; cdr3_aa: CASSLLRTGLPYEQYF
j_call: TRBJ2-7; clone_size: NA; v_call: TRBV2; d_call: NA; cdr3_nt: TGTGCCAGCAGTGGGACTAAACAGTACTTC; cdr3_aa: CASSGTKQYF
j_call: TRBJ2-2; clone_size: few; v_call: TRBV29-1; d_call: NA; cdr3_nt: TGCAGCGTTGTAAAAGGGGACGGGGAGCTGTTTTTT; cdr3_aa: CSVVKGDGELFF
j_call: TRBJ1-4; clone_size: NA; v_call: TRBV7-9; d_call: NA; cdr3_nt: TGTGCCAGCAGCCCGTGGAGCATCGAACTGTTTTTT; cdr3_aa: CASSPWSIELFF
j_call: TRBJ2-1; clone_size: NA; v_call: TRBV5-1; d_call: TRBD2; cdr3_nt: TGCGACAGCAGCTTGGTGCCCGCGGGAGGTCTCAATGAGCAGTTCTTC; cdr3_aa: CDSSLVPAGGLNEQFF
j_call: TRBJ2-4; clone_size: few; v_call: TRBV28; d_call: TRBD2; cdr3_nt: TGTGCCAGCAGCCCTTGGGAGGGCGCCAAAAACATTCAGTACTTC; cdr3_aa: CASSPWEGAKNIQYF
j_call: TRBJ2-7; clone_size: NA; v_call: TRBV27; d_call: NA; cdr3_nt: TGTGCCAGCTCTCCGGTGGGGGTCTACGAGCAGTACTTC; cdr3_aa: CASSPVGVYEQYF
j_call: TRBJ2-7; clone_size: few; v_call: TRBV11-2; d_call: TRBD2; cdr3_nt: TGTGCCAGCAGCCTTAGGCCGGGACTAGCGGGAGGGTCCACCTACGAGCAGTACTTC; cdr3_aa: CASSLRPGLAGGSTYEQYF